A selection of T cell receptor beta chains follows, all from one sample in a study of T-cell memory formation after mild COVID-19. TCRdb reanalysed the 5' RACE reads using MiXCR and keeps one entry per CDR3 protein. The table has tens of thousands of distinct CDR3 sequences, more than 9% seen once. What was sequenced was PBMCs or a T cell subset sorted from them (not recorded which). These receptor sequences come from a man younger than 35 who had mild COVID-19 (a few samples of this study predate the infection). Cell type and time point are not known. Both conserved end residues are trimmed from each CDR3. The order of the fields is J gene, V gene, CDR3 protein.

j_call: TRBJ2-2
v_call: TRBV7-2
cdr3_aa: ASSFSRELF

j_call: TRBJ2-5
v_call: TRBV7-2
cdr3_aa: ASSFTGLGETQY

j_call: TRBJ2-2
v_call: TRBV12-3/TRBV12-4
cdr3_aa: ASKPGQNSGELF

j_call: TRBJ2-5
v_call: TRBV7-6
cdr3_aa: ASSSQGGRETQY

j_call: TRBJ2-7
v_call: TRBV7-2
cdr3_aa: ASVLGGSSYEQY

j_call: TRBJ2-3
v_call: TRBV14
cdr3_aa: ASTVGGRNTQY

j_call: TRBJ2-2
v_call: TRBV7-3
cdr3_aa: ASSFTVNTGELF

j_call: TRBJ1-6
v_call: TRBV4-1
cdr3_aa: ASSQPAGFVDSPLH

j_call: TRBJ1-4
v_call: TRBV5-1
cdr3_aa: ASSLVSVSNEKLF

j_call: TRBJ2-5
v_call: TRBV5-5
cdr3_aa: ASTWDRETQY

j_call: TRBJ2-2
v_call: TRBV7-6
cdr3_aa: ASSPSGQVKLF

j_call: TRBJ2-7
v_call: TRBV20-1
cdr3_aa: SARDPAGLGQY

j_call: TRBJ1-1
v_call: TRBV15
cdr3_aa: ATSLRFTEAF

j_call: TRBJ2-2
v_call: TRBV9
cdr3_aa: ASSVVPGTAGELF

j_call: TRBJ2-3
v_call: TRBV7-2
cdr3_aa: ASSPSIDTQY

j_call: TRBJ2-3
v_call: TRBV7-6
cdr3_aa: ASSLGLGVADTQY